A selection of T cell receptor beta chains follows, all from one sample in a study of blood T cell repertoires in COVID-19. Sequenced by immunoSEQ multiplex PCR; TCRdb stores in-frame clones only, minus some. The sample consists of 150,000 to 200,000 clones, approximately 86% of them appearing once. Sequences were obtained from peripheral blood. These receptors were collected from a man aged 65 to 85 with acute or convalescent COVID-19. Each CDR3 is given with its conserved first and last residue. Fields, in order: V gene, J gene, clone size, D gene, CDR3 protein, CDR3 DNA. D genes are given only for firm matches. Size values are once, few and many counts, or a class for expanded clones, and some rows have none.

>TRBV15|TRBJ2-7|.|.
CATSRGSSYEQYF
TGTGCCACCAGCAGGGGGAGCTCCTACGAGCAGTACTTC
>TRBV4-3|TRBJ1-2|.|TRBD1
CASSQLTQGFYGYTF
TGCGCCAGCAGCCAACTAACACAGGGGTTCTATGGCTACACCTTC
>TRBV5-1|TRBJ1-1|.|.
CASSSTRGPGYPNTEAFF
TGCGCCAGCAGCTCCACCCGAGGCCCAGGGTACCCGAACACTGAAGCTTTCTTT
>TRBV5-1|TRBJ2-5|.|TRBD2
CASSGGLAGGETQYF
TGCGCCAGCAGCGGGGGACTAGCGGGGGGAGAGACCCAGTACTTC
>TRBV5-1|TRBJ2-7|.|TRBD1
CASTREAGQGPHEQYF
TGCGCCAGCACCCGGGAGGCGGGACAGGGTCCCCACGAGCAGTACTTC
>TRBV29-1|TRBJ1-5|.|.
CSVVQGRDQPQHF
TGCAGCGTTGTACAGGGAAGAGATCAGCCCCAGCATTTT
>TRBV2|TRBJ2-1|.|TRBD1
CASNPGQGADEQFF
TGTGCCAGCAATCCGGGACAGGGCGCCGATGAGCAGTTCTTC
>TRBV5-1|TRBJ1-2|.|TRBD1
CASSEDRPPNYGYTF
TGCGCCAGCAGTGAGGACAGGCCCCCTAACTATGGCTACACCTTC
>TRBV4-3|TRBJ2-3|.|TRBD2
CASSPKKAGGSDTQYF
TGCGCCAGCAGCCCTAAAAAAGCGGGGGGGTCAGATACGCAGTATTTT
>TRBV28|TRBJ1-4|.|TRBD1
CASSRTTGFNEKLFF
TGTGCCAGCAGTCGTACGACAGGGTTTAATGAAAAACTGTTTTTT
>TRBV5-4|TRBJ2-7|.|TRBD1
CASSLSQGAVYEQYF
TGTGCCAGCAGCTTGTCACAGGGGGCCGTTTACGAGCAGTACTTC
>TRBV6-2/TRBV6-3|TRBJ2-3|.|.
CASSYYPEADTQYF
TGTGCCAGCAGTTATTACCCGGAGGCAGATACGCAGTATTTT
>TRBV2|TRBJ2-7|once|TRBD2
CASSSLAGGMPGVYEQYF
TGTGCCAGCAGTTCCTTAGCGGGAGGTATGCCTGGGGTCTACGAGCAGTACTTC
>TRBV5-1|TRBJ1-1|.|.
CASSLAIGQMNTEAFF
TGCGCCAGCAGCTTGGCCATAGGACAGATGAACACTGAAGCTTTCTTT
>TRBV18|TRBJ1-5|.|.
CASSPREIYSNQPQHF
TGTGCCAGCTCACCACGAGAGATTTATAGCAATCAGCCCCAGCATTTT
>TRBV7-2|TRBJ1-2|.|.
CASSQGPGYGYTF
TGTGCCAGCAGCCAGGGCCCAGGGTATGGCTACACCTTC
>TRBV28|TRBJ2-7|.|.
CASTPSPVYEQYF
TGTGCCAGCACCCCATCCCCGGTCTACGAGCAGTACTTC
>TRBV19|TRBJ1-4|.|.
CASSTGIFQSLFF
TGTGCCAGTAGTACCGGGATATTCCAGTCCCTGTTTTTT
>TRBV10-1|TRBJ2-7|.|TRBD1
CASSDWAGGNGYEQYF
TGCGCCAGCAGTGACTGGGCAGGGGGAAATGGCTACGAGCAGTACTTC
>TRBV4-3|TRBJ1-6|.|.
CASSHSGTTAPLHF
TGCGCCAGCAGCCATAGTGGGACAACTGCACCCCTCCACTTT
>TRBV7-6|TRBJ1-2|.|.
CASSLGRGGYYGYTF
TGTGCCAGCAGTCTAGGCCGCGGGGGATACTATGGCTACACCTTC
>TRBV12-3/TRBV12-4|TRBJ1-2|.|TRBD1
CASRYRGNYGYTF
TGTGCCAGCAGGTACAGGGGGAACTATGGCTACACCTTC
>TRBV4-1|TRBJ2-5|.|.
CASSQVWSRDRETQYF
TGCGCCAGCAGCCAAGTATGGTCCAGGGATCGCGAGACCCAGTACTTC
>TRBV5-6|TRBJ1-5|.|.
CASSLGDTNRARNQPQHF
TGTGCCAGCAGCTTGGGTGATACTAACAGGGCGAGGAATCAGCCCCAGCATTTT
>TRBV7-3|TRBJ1-1|many|.
CASSLIGDTEAFF
TGTGCCAGCAGCTTAATAGGAGACACTGAAGCTTTCTTT
>TRBV24-1|TRBJ1-5|few|TRBD1
CATSEPGQGKPQHF
TGTGCCACCAGTGAACCGGGACAGGGTAAGCCCCAGCATTTT
>TRBV2|TRBJ2-7|.|.
CASSEQGRSYEQYF
TGTGCCAGCAGTGAACAGGGGAGATCCTACGAGCAGTACTTC
>TRBV11-3|TRBJ1-1|.|.
CASSFTHGTEAFF
TGTGCCAGCAGCTTTACTCACGGCACTGAAGCTTTCTTT
>TRBV4-3|TRBJ1-5|.|.
CASSQDGPSTEFYQPQHF
TGCGCCAGCAGCCAAGACGGTCCGTCTACAGAGTTTTATCAGCCCCAGCATTTT
>TRBV30|TRBJ2-5|.|.
CAWSPRVRETQYF
TGTGCCTGGAGTCCCCGCGTACGGGAGACCCAGTACTTC
>TRBV5-4|TRBJ1-4|.|TRBD1
CASSGESGGLTNEKLFF
TGTGCCAGCAGCGGGGAATCAGGGGGCTTGACTAATGAAAAACTGTTTTTT
>TRBV5-1|TRBJ2-1|.|TRBD2
CASSLGGTSGSYNEQFF
TGCGCCAGCAGCTTGGGGGGGACTAGCGGGAGCTACAATGAGCAGTTCTTC
>TRBV11-2|TRBJ1-1|.|.
CASSSTIPTGEAFF
TGTGCCAGCAGCTCCACAATACCGACAGGTGAAGCTTTCTTT
>TRBV5-1|TRBJ2-7|.|.
CASSFDGTYEQYF
TGCGCCAGCAGCTTTGACGGGACCTACGAGCAGTACTTC
>TRBV28|TRBJ1-4|.|.
CASAVGEKLFF
TGTGCCAGCGCGGTCGGGGAAAAACTGTTTTTT
>TRBV27|TRBJ1-6|.|.
CASSRPGAHSPLHF
TGTGCCAGCAGTAGGCCAGGGGCTCACTCACCCCTCCACTTT
>TRBV9|TRBJ1-1|.|.
CASSVGGGFTEAFF
TGTGCCAGCAGCGTAGGGGGAGGGTTCACTGAAGCTTTCTTT
>TRBV2|TRBJ2-3|.|.
CASSVETVTDTQYF
TGTGCCAGCAGTGTGGAAACAGTCACAGATACGCAGTATTTT
>TRBV10-1|TRBJ1-6|.|TRBD1
CASQGAINSPLHF
TGCGCCAGCCAGGGGGCGATCAATTCACCCCTCCACTTT
>TRBV2|TRBJ1-1|.|TRBD1
CASRTLTGGSTEAFF
TGTGCCAGCAGGACTTTGACAGGGGGAAGCACTGAAGCTTTCTTT
>TRBV29-1|TRBJ2-1|.|.
CSVEIAVQGYEQFF
TGCAGCGTTGAAATAGCGGTCCAGGGCTATGAGCAGTTCTTC
>TRBV3-1/TRBV3-2|TRBJ1-2|.|TRBD1
CASSHPGQGAGGYTF
TGTGCCAGCAGCCACCCCGGACAGGGGGCTGGAGGCTACACCTTC
>TRBV30|TRBJ2-7|.|.
CAWSLDQGRNEQYF
TGTGCCTGGAGTCTAGATCAGGGGCGGAACGAGCAGTACTTC
>TRBV6-5|TRBJ1-1|.|TRBD1
CASGTATATEAFF
TGTGCCAGCGGGACAGCTACGGCCACTGAAGCTTTCTTT
>TRBV10-3|TRBJ1-6|.|.
CAISAGTPNSPLHF
TGTGCCATCAGTGCCGGGACTCCCAATTCACCCCTCCACTTT
>TRBV29-1|TRBJ1-3|.|TRBD1
CSVGDRGSGNTIYF
TGCAGCGTTGGGGACAGAGGTTCTGGAAACACCATATATTTT